Described below is a single TCR beta chain sequence and its context. Its target is not known. This specimen belongs to a study of T cells in localized non-small cell lung cancer. Whole-study findings and limits: A higher density of T cells in blood coincided with extended overall survival. The study detected a median around 61 of the top 100 tumor clones in adjacent lung.

TCRdb's copy holds only in-frame clones and misses some; the assay was immunoSEQ multiplex PCR. The data contain around 2,800 clones, approximately 25% of them singletons. The sample consisted of lung tumor tissue, taken before any cancer treatment. The clonotype comes from a male donor aged 60 or over with stage I lung adenocarcinoma.

Here the CDR3 reads CSVSKDISDEQYF. As DNA, the CDR3 is TGCAGCGTATCTAAGGACATATCGGACGAGCAGTACTTC. This rearrangement joins TRBV29-1 to TRBJ2-7, with D possibly being TRBD1 (5 bases). The CDR3 runs to 13 residues. Trimming shortened V by 6 bases and J by 5 bases, and 17 bases separated the two germline ends. From germline, CDR1 is SQVTM and CDR2 ANQGSEA.